The subject of this entry is one T cell receptor (beta chain). What it recognizes is unknown. As the sequencing template, cDNA was produced by extracting RNA and reverse transcribing it. Only in-frame clones appear in the TCRdb table, and some are missing; sequencing was by immunoSEQ multiplex PCR. The sample holds approximately 160,000 clones, less than 80% seen once. This sample was taken from a study of CD8+ T cells in alopecia areata. Study outcomes and limitations: Clonality was higher in lesional than normal scalp, especially in alopecia totalis/universalis.

Treatment indicated: oral pan-JAK inhibitor, 5-10 mg twice daily. Peripheral blood samples and lesional scalp punch biopsies were obtained from alopecia areata patients. From germline, CDR1 is GTSNPN and CDR2 SVGIG (reference sequence). The CDR3 is made up of 17 amino acids. V shed 0 bases and J 0 bases; nucleotides not matched to a gene: 8. This TCR was recovered from a human donor with alopecia areata. Sequencing used CD4+ T cells sorted from blood, obtained at week 24, from a patient treated with tofacitinib. This chain joins TRBV30 and TRBJ1-5; the match to TRBD1 covers 7 bases. Here the CDR3 reads CAWSVRLQGISNQPQHF. DNA for the CDR3: TGTGCCTGGAGTGTACGATTACAGGGGATTAGCAATCAGCCCCAGCATTTT. Supplemented by reference TRBV30 and TRBJ1-5, the full variable domain reads SQTIHQWPATLVQPVGSPLSLECTVEGTSNPNLYWYRQAAGRGLQLLFYSVGIGQISSEVPQNLSASRPQDRQFILSSKKLLLSDSGFYLCAWSVRLQGISNQPQHFGDGTRLSIL.